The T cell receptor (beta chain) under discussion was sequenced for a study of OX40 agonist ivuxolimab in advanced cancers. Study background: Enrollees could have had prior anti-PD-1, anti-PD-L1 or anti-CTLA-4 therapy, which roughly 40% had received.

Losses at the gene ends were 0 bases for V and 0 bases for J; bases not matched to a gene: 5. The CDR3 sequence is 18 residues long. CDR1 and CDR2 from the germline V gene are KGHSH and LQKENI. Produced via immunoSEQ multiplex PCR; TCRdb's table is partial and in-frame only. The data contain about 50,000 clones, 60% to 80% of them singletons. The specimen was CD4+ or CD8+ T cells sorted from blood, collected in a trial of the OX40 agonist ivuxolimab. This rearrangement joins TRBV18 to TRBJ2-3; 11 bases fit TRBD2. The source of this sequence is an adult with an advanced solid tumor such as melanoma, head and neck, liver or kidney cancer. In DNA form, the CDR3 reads TGTGCCAGCTCACCACCGGGACTAGCGGTTTCTAGCACAGATACGCAGTATTTT. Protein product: CASSPPGLAVSSTDTQYF.